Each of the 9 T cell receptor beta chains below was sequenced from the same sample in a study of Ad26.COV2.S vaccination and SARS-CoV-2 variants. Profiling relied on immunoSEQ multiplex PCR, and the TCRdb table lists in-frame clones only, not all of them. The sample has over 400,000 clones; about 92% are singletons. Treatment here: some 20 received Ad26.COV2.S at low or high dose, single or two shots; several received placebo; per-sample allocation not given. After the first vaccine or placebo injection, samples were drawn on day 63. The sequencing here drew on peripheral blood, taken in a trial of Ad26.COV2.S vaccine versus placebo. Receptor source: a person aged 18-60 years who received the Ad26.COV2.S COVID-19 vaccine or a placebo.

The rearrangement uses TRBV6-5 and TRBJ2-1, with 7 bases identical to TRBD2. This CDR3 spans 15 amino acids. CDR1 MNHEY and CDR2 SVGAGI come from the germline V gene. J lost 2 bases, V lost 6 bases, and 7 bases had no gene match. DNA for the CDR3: TGTGCCAGCAGCCATGGACTAGAGACCTACAATGAGCAGTTCTTC. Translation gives CASSHGLETYNEQFF.

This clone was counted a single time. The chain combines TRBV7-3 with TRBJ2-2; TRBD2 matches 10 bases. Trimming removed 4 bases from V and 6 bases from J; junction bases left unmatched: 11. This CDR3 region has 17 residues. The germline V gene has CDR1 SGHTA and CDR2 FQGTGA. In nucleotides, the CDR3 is TGTGCCAGCAGCTCGACTCAAGCGGGAGGGCCTGCCGGGGAGCTGTTTTTT. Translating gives CASSSTQAGGPAGELFF. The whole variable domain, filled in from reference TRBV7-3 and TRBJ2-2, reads GAGVSQTPSNKVTEKGKYVELRCDPISGHTALYWYRQSLGQGPEFLIYFQGTGAADDSGLPNDRFFAVRPEGSVSTLKIQRTERGDSAVYLCASSSTQAGGPAGELFFGEGSRLTVL.

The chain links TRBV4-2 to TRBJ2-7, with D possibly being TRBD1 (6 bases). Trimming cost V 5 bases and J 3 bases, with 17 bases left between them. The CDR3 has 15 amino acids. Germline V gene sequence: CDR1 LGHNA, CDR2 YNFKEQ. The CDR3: CASSYQGNVGYEQYF. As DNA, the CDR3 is TGTGCCAGCAGCTACCAGGGGAATGTCGGCTACGAGCAGTACTTC.

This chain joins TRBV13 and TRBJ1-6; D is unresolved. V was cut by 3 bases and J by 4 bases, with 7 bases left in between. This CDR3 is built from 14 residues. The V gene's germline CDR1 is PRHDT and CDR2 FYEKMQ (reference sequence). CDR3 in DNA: TGTGCCAGCAGCTTGGAAAGATATAATTCACCCCTCCACTTT. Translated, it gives CASSLERYNSPLHF.

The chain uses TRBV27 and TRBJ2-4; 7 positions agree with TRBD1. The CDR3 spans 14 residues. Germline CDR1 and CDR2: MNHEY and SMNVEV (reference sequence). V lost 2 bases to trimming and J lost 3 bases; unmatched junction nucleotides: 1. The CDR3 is CASSLTGVKNIQYF. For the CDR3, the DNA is TGTGCCAGCAGTTTAACAGGGGTCAAAAACATTCAGTACTTC.

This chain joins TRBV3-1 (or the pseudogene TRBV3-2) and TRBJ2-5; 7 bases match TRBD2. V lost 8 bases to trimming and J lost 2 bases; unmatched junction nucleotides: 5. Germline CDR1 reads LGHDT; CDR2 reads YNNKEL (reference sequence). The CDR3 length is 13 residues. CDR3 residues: CASLLADQETQYF. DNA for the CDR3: TGTGCCAGCCTTCTAGCGGATCAAGAGACCCAGTACTTC.

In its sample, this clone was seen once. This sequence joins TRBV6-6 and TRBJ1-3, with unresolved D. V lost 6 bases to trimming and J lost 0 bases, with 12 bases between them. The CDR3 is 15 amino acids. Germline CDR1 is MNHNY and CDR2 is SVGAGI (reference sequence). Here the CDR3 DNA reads TGTGCCAGCAGCCGTCTCGTGGACTCTGGAAACACCATATATTTT. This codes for CASSRLVDSGNTIYF.

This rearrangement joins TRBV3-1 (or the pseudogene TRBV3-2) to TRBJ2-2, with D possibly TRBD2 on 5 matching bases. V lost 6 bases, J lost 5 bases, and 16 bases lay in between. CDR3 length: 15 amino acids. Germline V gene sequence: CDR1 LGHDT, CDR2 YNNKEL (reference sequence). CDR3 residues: CASRRGGAWTGELFF. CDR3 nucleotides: TGTGCCAGCAGGCGAGGAGGCGCGTGGACCGGGGAGCTGTTTTTT.

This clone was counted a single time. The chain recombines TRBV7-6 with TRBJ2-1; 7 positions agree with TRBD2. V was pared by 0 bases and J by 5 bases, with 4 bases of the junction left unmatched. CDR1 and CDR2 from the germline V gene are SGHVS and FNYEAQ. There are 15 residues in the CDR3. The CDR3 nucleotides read TGTGCCAGCAGCTTAGCCCCCGGGACTAACAATGAGCAGTTCTTC. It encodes CASSLAPGTNNEQFF.